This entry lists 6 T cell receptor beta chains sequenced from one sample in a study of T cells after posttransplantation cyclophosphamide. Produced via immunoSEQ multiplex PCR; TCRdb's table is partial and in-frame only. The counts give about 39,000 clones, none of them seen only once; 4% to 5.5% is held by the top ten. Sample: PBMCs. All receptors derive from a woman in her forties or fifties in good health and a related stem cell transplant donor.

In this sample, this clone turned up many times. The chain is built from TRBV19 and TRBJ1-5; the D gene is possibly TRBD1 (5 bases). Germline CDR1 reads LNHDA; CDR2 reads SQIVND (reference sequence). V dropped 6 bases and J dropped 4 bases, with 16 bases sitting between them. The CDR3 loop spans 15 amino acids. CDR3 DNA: TGTGCCAGTAGAGATCTGGGCGGACAAAATCAGCCCCAGCATTTT. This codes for CASRDLGGQNQPQHF.

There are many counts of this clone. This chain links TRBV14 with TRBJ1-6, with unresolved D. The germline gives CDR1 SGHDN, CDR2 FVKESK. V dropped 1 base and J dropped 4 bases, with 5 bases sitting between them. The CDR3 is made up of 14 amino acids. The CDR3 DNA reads TGTGCCAGCAGCCAAGGCCAGTATAATTCACCCCTCCACTTT. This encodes CASSQGQYNSPLHF. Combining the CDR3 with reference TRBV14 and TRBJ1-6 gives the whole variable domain EAGVTQFPSHSVIEKGQTVTLRCDPISGHDNLYWYRRVMGKEIKFLLHFVKESKQDESGMPNNRFLAERTGGTYSTLKVQPAELEDSGVYFCASSQGQYNSPLHFGNGTRLTVT.

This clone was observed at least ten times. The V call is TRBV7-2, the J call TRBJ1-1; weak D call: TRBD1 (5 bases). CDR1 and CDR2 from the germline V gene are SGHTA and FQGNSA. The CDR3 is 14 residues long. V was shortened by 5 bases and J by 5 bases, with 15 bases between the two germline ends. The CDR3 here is CASSGRVSGTEAFF. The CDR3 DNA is TGTGCCAGCAGCGGCAGGGTTAGCGGGACTGAAGCTTTCTTT.

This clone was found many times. CDR3 residues: CASSQVKGAGVYEQYF. CDR3 DNA sequence: TGCGCCAGCAGCCAAGTCAAAGGAGCGGGGGTTTACGAGCAGTACTTC. The rearrangement joins TRBV4-1 to TRBJ2-7; 8 positions agree with TRBD2. CDR1 is MGHRA and CDR2 is YSYEKL in the germline V gene. J gave up 4 bases and V 1 base, and 9 bases lay outside the gene matches. The CDR3 sequence is 16 residues long.

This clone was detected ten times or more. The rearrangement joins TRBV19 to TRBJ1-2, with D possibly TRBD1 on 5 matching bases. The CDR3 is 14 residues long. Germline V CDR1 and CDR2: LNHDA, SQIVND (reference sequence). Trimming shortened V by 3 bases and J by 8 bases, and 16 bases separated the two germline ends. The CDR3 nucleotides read TGTGCCAGTAGTATTGGGGGGTATGATGGCGGCTACACCTTC. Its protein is CASSIGGYDGGYTF.

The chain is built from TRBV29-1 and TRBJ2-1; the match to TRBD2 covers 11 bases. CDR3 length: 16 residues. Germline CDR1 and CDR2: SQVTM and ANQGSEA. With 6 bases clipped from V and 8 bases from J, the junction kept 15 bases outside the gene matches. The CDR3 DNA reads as TGCAGCGTCCGCGGTAGGATAGCGGGGGGGCAAGATGAGCAGTTCTTC. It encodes CSVRGRIAGGQDEQFF.